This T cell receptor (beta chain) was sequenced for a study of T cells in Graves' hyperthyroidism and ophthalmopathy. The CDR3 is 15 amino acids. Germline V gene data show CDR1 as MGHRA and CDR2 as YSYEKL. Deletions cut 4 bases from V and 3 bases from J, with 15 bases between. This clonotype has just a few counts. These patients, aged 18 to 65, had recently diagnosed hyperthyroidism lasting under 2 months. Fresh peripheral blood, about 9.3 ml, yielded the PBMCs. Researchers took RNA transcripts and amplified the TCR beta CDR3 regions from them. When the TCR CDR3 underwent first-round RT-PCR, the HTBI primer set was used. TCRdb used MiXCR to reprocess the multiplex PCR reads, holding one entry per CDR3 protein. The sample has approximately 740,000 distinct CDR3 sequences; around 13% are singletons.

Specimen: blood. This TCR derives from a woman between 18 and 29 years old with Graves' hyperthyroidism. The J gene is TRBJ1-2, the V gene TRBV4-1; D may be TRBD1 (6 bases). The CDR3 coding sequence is TGCGCCAGCAGCCGCCGGACAGCGGAGGACTATGGCTACACCTTC. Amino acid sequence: CASSRRTAEDYGYTF.